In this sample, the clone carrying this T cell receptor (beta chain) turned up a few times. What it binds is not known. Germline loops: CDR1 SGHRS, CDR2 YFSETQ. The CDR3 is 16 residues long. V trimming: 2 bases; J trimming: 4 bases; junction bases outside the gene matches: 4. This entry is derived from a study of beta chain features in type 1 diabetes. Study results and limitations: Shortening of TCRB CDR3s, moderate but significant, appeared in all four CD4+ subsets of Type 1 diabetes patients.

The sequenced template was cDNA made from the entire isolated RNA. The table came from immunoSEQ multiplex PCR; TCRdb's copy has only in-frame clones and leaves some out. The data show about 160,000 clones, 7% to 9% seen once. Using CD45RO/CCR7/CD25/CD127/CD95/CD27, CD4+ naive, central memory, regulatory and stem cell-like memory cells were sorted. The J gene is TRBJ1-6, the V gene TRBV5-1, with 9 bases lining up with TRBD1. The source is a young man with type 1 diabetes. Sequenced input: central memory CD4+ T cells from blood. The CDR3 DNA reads TGCGCCAGCAGCTTAACAGGGGGCAGATATAATTCACCCCTCCACTTT. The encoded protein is CASSLTGGRYNSPLHF. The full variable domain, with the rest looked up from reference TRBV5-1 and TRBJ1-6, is KAGVTQTPRYLIKTRGQQVTLSCSPISGHRSVSWYQQTPGQGLQFLFEYFSETQRNKGNFPGRFSGRQFSNSRSEMNVSTLELGDSALYLCASSLTGGRYNSPLHFGNGTRLTVT.